The sequence of this T cell receptor beta chain was determined in a study of cytomegalovirus exposure and HLA in healthy donors. Clones were sequenced by immunoSEQ multiplex PCR, and TCRdb holds only the in-frame ones, with some missing. Of some 330,000 clones listed, about nine tenths are singletons. Germline V gene data show CDR1 as LGHNA and CDR2 as YNFKEQ. Trimming took 0 bases from V and 3 from J; bases not matched to a gene: 13. The CDR3 spans 18 residues. In regard to this clone: Its antigen is unknown.

General study points: The tendency of first-cohort TCR clusters to co-occur in the 95 to 150 validation repertoires was the finding of a later analysis.

This sequence joins TRBV4-2 and TRBJ1-2; 7 positions match TRBD1. Sample: PBMCs. The sequence was collected from a young woman in good health and CMV-seronegative. The CDR3 sequence is CASSQDPSQGLLDYGYTF. Here the CDR3 DNA reads TGTGCCAGCAGCCAAGATCCGTCACAGGGGCTGCTCGACTATGGCTACACCTTC.